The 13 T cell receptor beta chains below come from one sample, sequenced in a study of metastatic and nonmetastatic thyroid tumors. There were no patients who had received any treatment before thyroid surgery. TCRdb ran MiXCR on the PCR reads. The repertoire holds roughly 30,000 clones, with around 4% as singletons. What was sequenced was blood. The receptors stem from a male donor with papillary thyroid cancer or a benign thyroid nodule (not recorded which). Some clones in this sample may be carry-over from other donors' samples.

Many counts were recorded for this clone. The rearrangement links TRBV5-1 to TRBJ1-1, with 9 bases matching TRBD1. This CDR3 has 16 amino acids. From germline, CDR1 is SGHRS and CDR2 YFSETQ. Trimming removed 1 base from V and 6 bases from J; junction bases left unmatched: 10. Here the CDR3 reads CASSLRRTGVSAEAFF. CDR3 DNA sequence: TGCGCCAGCAGCTTGAGGCGGACAGGGGTATCAGCTGAAGCTTTCTTT.

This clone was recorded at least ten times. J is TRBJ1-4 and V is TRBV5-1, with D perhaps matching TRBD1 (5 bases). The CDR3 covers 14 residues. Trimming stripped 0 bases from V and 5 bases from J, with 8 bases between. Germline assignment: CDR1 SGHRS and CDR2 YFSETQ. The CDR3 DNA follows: TGCGCCAGCAGCTTGGCTGCAGGGAATGAAAAACTGTTTTTT. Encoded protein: CASSLAAGNEKLFF.

The CDR3 region is CASSSHSRGPNSPLHF. The CDR3 DNA sequence: TGTGCCAGCAGTTCGCACTCCAGGGGGCCCAATTCACCCCTCCACTTT. This chain joins TRBV27 and TRBJ1-6; 8 bases agree with TRBD1. Trimming removed 4 bases from V and 7 bases from J; junction bases left unmatched: 9. Germline-derived CDR1 and CDR2 are MNHEY and SMNVEV (reference sequence). CDR3 length: 16 residues.

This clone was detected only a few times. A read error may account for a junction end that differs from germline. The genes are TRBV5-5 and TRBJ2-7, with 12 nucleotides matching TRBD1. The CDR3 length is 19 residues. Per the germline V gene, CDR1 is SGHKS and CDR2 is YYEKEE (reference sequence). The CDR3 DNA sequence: TGCGCCAGCAACGCGGTACTCGGGACAGGGGGCGCGGTGATCCACGAGCAGTACTTC. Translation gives CASNAVLGTGGAVIHEQYF.

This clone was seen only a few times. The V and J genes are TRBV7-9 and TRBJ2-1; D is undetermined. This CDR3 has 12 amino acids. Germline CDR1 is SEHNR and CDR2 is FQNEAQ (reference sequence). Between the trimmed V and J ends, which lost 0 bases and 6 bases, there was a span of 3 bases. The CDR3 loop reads CASSLALNEQFF. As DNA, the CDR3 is TGTGCCAGCAGCTTAGCACTCAATGAGCAGTTCTTC.

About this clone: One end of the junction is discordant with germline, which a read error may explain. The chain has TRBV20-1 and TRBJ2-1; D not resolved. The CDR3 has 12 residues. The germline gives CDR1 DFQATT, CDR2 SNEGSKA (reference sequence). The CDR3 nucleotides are TGCAGTGCTAGAGATCGTTCGAATGAGCAGTGCTTC. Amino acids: CSARDRSNEQCF.

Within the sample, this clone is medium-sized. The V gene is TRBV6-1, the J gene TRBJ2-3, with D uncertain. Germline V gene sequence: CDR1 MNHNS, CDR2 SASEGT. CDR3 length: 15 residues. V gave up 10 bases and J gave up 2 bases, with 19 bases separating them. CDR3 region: CATRGFAETTDTQYF. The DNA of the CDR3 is TGTGCCACCCGCGGCTTCGCGGAGACCACAGATACGCAGTATTTT.

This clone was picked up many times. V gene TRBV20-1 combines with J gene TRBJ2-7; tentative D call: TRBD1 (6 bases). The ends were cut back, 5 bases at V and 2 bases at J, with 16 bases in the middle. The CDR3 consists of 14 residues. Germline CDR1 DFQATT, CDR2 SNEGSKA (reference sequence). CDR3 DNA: TGCAGTGCTCACCACGGGACATCGGCCTACGAGCAGTACTTC. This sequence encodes CSAHHGTSAYEQYF.

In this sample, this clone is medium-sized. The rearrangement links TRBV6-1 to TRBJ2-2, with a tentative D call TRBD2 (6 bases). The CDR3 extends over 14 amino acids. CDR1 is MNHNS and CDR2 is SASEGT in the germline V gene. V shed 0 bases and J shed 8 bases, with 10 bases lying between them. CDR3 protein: CASSEAGGLGELFF. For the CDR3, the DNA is TGTGCCAGCAGTGAAGCGGGTGGACTAGGGGAGCTGTTTTTT.

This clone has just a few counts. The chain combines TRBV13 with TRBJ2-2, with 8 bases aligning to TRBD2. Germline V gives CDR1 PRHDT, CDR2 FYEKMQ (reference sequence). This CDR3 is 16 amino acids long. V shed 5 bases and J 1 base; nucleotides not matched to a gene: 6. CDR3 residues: CASSNSGTRNTGELFF. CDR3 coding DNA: TGTGCCAGCAGCAATTCCGGGACTAGGAACACCGGGGAGCTGTTTTTT.

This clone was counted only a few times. The CDR3 loop reads CASSPGVAGISGELFF. CDR3 DNA: TGTGCCAGCAGTCCCGGGGTAGCGGGAATCTCCGGGGAGCTGTTTTTT. V is TRBV6-4 and J is TRBJ2-2, with 8 bases matching TRBD2. Germline V gene lookup returns CDR1 MRHNA and CDR2 SNTAGT. This CDR3 has 16 amino acids. J gave up 6 bases and V 5 bases, and 11 bases lay outside the gene matches.

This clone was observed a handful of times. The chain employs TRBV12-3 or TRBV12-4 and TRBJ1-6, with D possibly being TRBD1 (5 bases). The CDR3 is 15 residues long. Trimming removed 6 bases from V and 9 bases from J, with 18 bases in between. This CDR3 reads CASRPLGGDSSPLHF. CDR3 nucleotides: TGTGCCAGCAGACCCCTTGGAGGGGACTCTTCACCCCTCCACTTT.

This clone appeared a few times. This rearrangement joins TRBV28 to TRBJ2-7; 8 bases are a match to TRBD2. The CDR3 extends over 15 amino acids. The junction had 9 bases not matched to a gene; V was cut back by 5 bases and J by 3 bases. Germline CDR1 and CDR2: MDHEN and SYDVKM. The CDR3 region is CASSPSLAAFYEQYF. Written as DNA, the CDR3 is TGTGCCAGCAGTCCATCACTAGCGGCCTTCTACGAGCAGTACTTC.